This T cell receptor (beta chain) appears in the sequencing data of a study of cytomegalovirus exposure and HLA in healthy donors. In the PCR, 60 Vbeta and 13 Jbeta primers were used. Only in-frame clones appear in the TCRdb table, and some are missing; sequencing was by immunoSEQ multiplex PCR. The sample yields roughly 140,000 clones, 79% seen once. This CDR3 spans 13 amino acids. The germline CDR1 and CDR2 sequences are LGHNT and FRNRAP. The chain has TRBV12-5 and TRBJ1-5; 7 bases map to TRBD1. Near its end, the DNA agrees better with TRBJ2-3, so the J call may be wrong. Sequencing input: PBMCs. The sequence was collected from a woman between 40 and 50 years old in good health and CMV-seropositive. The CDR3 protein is CASGLVGGQPQYF. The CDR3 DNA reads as TGTGCTAGTGGTTTGGTAGGGGGACAGCCCCAGTATTTT.